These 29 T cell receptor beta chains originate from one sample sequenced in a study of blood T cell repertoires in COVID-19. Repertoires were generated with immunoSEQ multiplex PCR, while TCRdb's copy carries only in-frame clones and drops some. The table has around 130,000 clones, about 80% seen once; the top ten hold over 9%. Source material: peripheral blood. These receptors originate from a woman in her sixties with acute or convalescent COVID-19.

In DNA form, the CDR3 reads TGTGCCAGCAGCGGGACAGGGGAGAACACTGAAGCTTTCTTT. Protein sequence: CASSGTGENTEAFF. V gene TRBV5-4 combines with J gene TRBJ1-1; 10 bases are a match to TRBD1. CDR1 is SGHNT and CDR2 is YYREEE in the germline V gene (reference sequence). This CDR3 has 14 residues. After removal of 4 bases from V and 1 base from J, the junction contained 1 base not matched to a gene.

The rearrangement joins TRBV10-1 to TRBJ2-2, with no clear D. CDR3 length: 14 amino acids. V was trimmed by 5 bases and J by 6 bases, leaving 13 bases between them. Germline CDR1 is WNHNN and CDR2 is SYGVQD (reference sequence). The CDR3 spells CASSTSMAAGELFF. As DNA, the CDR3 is TGCGCCAGCAGTACCTCAATGGCCGCCGGGGAGCTGTTTTTT.

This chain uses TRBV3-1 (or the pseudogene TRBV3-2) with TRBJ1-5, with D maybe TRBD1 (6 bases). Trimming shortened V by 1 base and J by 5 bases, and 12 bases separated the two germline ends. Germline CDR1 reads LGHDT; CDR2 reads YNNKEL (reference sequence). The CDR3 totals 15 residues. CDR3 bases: TGTGCCAGCAGCCAAGGAGGGGGAGGGTATCAGCCCCAGCATTTT. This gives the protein CASSQGGGGYQPQHF.

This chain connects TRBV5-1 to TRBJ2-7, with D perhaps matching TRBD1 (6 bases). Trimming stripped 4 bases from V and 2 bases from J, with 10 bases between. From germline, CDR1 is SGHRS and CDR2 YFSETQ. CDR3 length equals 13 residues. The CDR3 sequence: CASSPDRTYEQYF. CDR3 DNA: TGCGCCAGCAGCCCCGACAGGACCTACGAGCAGTACTTC.

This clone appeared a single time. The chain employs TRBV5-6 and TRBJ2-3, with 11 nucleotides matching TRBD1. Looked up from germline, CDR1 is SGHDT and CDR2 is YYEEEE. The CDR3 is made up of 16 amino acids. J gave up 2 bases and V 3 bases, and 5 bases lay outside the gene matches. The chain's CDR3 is CASSWGTGGVTDTQYF. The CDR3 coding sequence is TGTGCCAGCAGCTGGGGGACAGGGGGAGTCACAGATACGCAGTATTTT.

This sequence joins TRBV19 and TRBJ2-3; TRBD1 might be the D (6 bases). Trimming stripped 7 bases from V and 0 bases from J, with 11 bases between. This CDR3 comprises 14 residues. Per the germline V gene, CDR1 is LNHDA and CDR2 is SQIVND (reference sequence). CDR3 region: CASNRDPSTDTQYF. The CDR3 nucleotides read TGTGCCAGTAACAGGGACCCTAGCACAGATACGCAGTATTTT.

The CDR3 is CALESFSTDTQYF. In nucleotides, the CDR3 is TGTGCCCTCGAGTCCTTCAGCACAGATACGCAGTATTTT. This rearrangement joins TRBV7-9 to TRBJ2-3, with D unclear. V dropped 11 bases and J dropped 0 bases, with 12 bases sitting between them. Germline CDR1 SEHNR, CDR2 FQNEAQ (reference sequence). This CDR3 is built from 13 residues. The full variable domain, rest sourced from reference TRBV7-9 and TRBJ2-3, is DTGVSQNPRHKITKRGQNVTFRCDPISEHNRLYWYRQTLGQGPEFLTYFQNEAQLEKSRLLSDRFSAERPKGSFSTLEIQRTEQGDSAMYLCALESFSTDTQYFGPGTRLTVL.

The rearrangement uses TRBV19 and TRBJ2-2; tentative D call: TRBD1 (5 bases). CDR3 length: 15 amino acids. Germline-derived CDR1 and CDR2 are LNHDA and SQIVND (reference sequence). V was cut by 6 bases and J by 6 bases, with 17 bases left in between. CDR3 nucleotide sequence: TGTGCCAGTAGCGTTCCAACAGGCGGTCCCGGGGAGCTGTTTTTT. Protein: CASSVPTGGPGELFF. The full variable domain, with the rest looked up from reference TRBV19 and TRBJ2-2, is DGGITQSPKYLFRKEGQNVTLSCEQNLNHDAMYWYRQDPGQGLRLIYYSQIVNDFQKGDIAEGYSVSREKKESFPLTVTSAQKNPTAFYLCASSVPTGGPGELFFGEGSRLTVL.

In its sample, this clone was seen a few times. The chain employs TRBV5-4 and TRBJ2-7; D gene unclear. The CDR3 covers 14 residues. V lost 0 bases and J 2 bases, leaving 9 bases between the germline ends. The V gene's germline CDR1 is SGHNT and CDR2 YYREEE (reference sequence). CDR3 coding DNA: TGTGCCAGCAGCTTGGGCAGAACAACCTACGAGCAGTACTTC. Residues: CASSLGRTTYEQYF.

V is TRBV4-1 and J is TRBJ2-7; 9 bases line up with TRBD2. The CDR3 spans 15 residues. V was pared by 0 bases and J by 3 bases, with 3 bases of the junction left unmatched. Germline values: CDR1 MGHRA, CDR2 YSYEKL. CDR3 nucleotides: TGCGCCAGCAGCCAAGAGGGACTAGCAGACTACGAGCAGTACTTC. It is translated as CASSQEGLADYEQYF.

Here the CDR3 DNA reads TGCGCCAGCAGCCCTGGGACATTACCTAATGAAAAACTGTTTTTT. Translated, it gives CASSPGTLPNEKLFF. This sequence joins TRBV5-1 and TRBJ1-4; D may be TRBD1 (6 bases). The CDR3 sequence is 15 residues long. Germline CDR1 SGHRS, CDR2 YFSETQ. The V gene lost 4 bases and the J gene lost 3 bases, with 13 bases spanning the gap.

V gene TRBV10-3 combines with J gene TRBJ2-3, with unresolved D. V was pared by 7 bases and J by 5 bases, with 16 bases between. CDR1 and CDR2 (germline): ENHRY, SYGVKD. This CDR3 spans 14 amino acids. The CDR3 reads CAITSLAAEDTQYF. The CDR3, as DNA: TGTGCCATCACCTCGTTGGCGGCGGAAGATACGCAGTATTTT.

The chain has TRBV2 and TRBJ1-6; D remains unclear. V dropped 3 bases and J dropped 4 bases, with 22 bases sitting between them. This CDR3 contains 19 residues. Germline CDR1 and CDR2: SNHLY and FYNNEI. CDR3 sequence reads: CASSDHFGFKEDYNSPLHF. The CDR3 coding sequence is TGTGCCAGCAGTGATCATTTCGGCTTCAAAGAGGATTATAATTCACCCCTCCACTTT.

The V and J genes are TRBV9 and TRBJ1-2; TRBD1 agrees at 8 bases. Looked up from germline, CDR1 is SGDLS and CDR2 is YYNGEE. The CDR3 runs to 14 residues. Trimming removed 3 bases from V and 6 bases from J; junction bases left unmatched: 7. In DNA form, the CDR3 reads TGTGCCAGCAGCGGACAGGGGAGGCGAAATGGCTACACCTTC. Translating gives CASSGQGRRNGYTF.

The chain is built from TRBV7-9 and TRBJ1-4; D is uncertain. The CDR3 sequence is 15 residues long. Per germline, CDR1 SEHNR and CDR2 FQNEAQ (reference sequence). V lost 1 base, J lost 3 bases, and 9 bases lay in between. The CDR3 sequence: CASSLGASPNEKLFF. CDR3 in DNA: TGTGCCAGCAGCTTAGGGGCCAGCCCTAATGAAAAACTGTTTTTT. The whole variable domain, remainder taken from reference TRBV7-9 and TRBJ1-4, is DTGVSQNPRHKITKRGQNVTFRCDPISEHNRLYWYRQTLGQGPEFLTYFQNEAQLEKSRLLSDRFSAERPKGSFSTLEIQRTEQGDSAMYLCASSLGASPNEKLFFGSGTQLSVL.

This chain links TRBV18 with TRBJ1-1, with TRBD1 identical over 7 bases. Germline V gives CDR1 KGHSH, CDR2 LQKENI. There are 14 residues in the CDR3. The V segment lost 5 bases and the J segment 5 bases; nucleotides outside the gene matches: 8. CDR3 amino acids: CASSASTGETEAFF. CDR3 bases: TGTGCCAGCTCAGCAAGTACAGGGGAGACTGAAGCTTTCTTT.

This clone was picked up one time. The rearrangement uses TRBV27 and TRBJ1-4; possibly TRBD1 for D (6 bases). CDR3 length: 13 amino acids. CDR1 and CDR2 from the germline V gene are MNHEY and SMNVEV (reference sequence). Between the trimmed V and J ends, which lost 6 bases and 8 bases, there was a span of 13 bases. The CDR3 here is CASRGGAREKLFF. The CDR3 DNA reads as TGTGCCAGCAGGGGGGGGGCCAGGGAAAAACTGTTTTTT.

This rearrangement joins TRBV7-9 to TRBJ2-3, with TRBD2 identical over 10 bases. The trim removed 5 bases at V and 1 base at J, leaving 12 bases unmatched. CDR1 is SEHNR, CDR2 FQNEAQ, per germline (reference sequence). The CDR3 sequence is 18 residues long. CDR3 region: CASSPLAGGPSGTDTQYF. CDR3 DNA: TGTGCCAGCAGCCCGTTAGCGGGGGGCCCCTCCGGCACAGATACGCAGTATTTT. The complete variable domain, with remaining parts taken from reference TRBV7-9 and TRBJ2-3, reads DTGVSQNPRHKITKRGQNVTFRCDPISEHNRLYWYRQTLGQGPEFLTYFQNEAQLEKSRLLSDRFSAERPKGSFSTLEIQRTEQGDSAMYLCASSPLAGGPSGTDTQYFGPGTRLTVL.

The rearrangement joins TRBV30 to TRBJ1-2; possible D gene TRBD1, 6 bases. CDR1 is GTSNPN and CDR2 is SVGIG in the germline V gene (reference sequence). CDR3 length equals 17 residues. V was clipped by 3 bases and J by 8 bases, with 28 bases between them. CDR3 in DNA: TGTGCCTGGAGGGCCCATTCTACAGGGCCGACAGTGGGCGGCTACACCTTC. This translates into CAWRAHSTGPTVGGYTF.

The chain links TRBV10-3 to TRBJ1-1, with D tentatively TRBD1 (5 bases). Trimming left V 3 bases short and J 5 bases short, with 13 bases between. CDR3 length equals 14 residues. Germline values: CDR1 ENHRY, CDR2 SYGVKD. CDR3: CAISDGAGSTEAFF. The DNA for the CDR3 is TGTGCCATCAGTGACGGAGCAGGGTCTACTGAAGCTTTCTTT.

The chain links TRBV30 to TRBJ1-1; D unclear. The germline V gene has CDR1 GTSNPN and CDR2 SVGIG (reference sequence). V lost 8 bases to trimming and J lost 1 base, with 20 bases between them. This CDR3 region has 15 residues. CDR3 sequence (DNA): TGTGCCCTAGAATGGGTTTCCACCCCGAACACTGAAGCTTTCTTT. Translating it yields CALEWVSTPNTEAFF.

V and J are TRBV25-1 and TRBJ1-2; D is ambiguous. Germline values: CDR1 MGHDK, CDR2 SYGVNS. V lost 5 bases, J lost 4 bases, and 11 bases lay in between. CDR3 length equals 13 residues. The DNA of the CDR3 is TGTGCCAGCAGTTGGGGAGAGGCCTATGGCTACACCTTC. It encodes CASSWGEAYGYTF.

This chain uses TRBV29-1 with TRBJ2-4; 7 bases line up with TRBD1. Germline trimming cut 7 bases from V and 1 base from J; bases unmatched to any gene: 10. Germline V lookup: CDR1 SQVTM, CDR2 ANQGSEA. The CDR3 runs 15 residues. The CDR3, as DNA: TGCAGCGCGTGGATACAGGGGACGGCCAAAAACATTCAGTACTTC. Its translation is CSAWIQGTAKNIQYF. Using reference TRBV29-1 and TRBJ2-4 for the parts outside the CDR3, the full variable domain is SAVISQKPSRDICQRGTSLTIQCQVDSQVTMMFWYRQQPGQSLTLIATANQGSEATYESGFVIDKFPISRPNLTFSTLTVSNMSPEDSSIYLCSAWIQGTAKNIQYFGAGTRLSVL.

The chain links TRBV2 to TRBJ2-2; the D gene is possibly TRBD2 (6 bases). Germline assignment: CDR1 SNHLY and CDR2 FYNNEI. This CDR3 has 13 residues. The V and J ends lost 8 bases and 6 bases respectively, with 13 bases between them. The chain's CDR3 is CASGGRIAGELFF. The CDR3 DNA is TGTGCCAGCGGGGGGAGGATCGCCGGGGAGCTGTTTTTT.

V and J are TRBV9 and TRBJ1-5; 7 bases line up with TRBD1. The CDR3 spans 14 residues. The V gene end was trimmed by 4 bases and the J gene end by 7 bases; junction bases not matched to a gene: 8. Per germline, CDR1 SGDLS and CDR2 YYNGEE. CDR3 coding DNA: TGTGCCAGCAGCCAGGGACAGCTTCCGCAGCCCCAGCATTTT. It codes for CASSQGQLPQPQHF. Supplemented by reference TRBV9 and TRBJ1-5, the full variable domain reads DSGVTQTPKHLITATGQRVTLRCSPRSGDLSVYWYQQSLDQGLQFLIQYYNGEERAKGNILERFSAQQFPDLHSELNLSSLELGDSALYFCASSQGQLPQPQHFGDGTRLSIL.

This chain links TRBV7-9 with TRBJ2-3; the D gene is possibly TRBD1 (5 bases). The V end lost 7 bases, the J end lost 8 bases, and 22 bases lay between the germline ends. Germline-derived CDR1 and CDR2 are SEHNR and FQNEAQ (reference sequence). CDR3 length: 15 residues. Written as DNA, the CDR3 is TGTGCCAGCAAAATAGGGGAACTGACGACGCCTACGCAGTATTTT. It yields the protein CASKIGELTTPTQYF.

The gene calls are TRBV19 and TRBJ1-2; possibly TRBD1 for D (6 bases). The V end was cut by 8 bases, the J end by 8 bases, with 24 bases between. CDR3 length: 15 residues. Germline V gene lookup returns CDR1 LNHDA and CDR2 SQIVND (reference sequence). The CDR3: CASVMGTLDDGGYTF. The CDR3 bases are TGTGCCAGTGTCATGGGGACACTCGACGATGGGGGCTACACCTTC.

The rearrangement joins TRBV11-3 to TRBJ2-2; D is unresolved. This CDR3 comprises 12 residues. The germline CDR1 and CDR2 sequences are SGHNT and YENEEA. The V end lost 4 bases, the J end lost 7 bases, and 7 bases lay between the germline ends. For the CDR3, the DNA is TGTGCCAGCAGCTATTACGGCGGGGAGCTGTTTTTT. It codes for CASSYYGGELFF.

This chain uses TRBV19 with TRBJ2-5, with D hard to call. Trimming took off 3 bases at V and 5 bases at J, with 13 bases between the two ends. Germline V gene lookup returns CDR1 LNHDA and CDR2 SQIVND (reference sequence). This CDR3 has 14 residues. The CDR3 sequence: CASSISFRTETQYF. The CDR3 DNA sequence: TGTGCCAGTAGTATCAGTTTCAGAACGGAGACCCAGTACTTC.